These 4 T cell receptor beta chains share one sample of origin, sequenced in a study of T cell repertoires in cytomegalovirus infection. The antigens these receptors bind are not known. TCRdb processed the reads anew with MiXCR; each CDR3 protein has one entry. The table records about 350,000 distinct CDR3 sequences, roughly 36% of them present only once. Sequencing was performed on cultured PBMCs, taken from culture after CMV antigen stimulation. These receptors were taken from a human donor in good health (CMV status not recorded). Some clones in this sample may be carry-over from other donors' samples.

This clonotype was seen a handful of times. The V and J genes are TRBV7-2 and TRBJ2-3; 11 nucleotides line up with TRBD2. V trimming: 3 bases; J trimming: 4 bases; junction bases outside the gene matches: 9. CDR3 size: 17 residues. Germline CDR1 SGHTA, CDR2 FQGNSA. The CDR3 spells CASSFQGIAGGPDTQYF. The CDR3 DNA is TGTGCCAGCAGCTTTCAAGGAATAGCGGGAGGGCCAGATACGCAGTATTTT.

CDR3 residues: CASSLTDRTEAFF. CDR3 nucleotide sequence: TGTGCCAGCAGTTTAACCGACAGGACAGAAGCTTTCTTT. The chain combines TRBV28 with TRBJ1-1; weak D call: TRBD1 (6 bases). The CDR3 loop spans 13 amino acids. Germline assignment: CDR1 MDHEN and CDR2 SYDVKM. V was shortened by 2 bases and J by 8 bases, with 12 bases between the two germline ends.

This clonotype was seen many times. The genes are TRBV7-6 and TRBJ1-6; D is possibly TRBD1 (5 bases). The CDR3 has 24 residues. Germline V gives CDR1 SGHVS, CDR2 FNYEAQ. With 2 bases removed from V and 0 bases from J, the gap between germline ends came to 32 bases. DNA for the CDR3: TGTGCCAGCAGCTTAATAGCAATAATCGGAGACAGCGCCCTTCATAGCTCCTATAATTCACCCCTCCACTTT. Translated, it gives CASSLIAIIGDSALHSSYNSPLHF.

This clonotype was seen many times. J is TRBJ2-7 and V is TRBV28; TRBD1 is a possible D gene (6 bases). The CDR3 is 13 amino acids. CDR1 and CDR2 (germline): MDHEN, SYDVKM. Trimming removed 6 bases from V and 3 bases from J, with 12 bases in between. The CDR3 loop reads CASRTGTLYEQYF. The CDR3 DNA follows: TGTGCCAGCAGAACAGGGACCCTCTACGAGCAGTACTTC.